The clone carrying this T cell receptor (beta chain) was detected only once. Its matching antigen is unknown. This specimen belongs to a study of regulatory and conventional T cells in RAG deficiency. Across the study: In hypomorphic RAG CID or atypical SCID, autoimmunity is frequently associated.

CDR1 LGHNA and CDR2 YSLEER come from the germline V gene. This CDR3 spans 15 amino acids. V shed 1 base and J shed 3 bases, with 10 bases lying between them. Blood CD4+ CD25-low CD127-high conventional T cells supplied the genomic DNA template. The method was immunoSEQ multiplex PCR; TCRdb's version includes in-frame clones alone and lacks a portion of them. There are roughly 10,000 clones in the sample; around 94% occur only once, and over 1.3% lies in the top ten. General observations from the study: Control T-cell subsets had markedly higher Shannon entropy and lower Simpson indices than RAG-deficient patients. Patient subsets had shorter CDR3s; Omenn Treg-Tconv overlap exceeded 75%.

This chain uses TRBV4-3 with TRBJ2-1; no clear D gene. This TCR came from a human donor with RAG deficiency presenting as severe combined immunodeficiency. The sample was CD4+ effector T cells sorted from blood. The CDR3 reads CASSQAGRLYNEQFF. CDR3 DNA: TGCGCCAGCAGCCAAGCAGGACGACTCTACAATGAGCAGTTCTTC.